This TCR beta chain originates from a study of blood T cells in healthy people across ages. This clonotype was seen a handful of times. Its target is not known. Overall study findings and caveats: Across the age range, TCR beta diversity per million T cells fell in a roughly linear way. Both higher diversity and more naive CD4+ cells marked long-lived donors when set against aged donors.

Sample-barcoded 5' priming and a J-beta primer mix drove a second PCR of roughly 6 to 12 cycles. Each CDR3 protein is one row after TCRdb ran MiXCR on the 5' RACE reads. Here the sample spans 1.5 million or so distinct CDR3 sequences, roughly 40% being singletons. The CDR3 extends over 12 amino acids. V was pared by 5 bases and J by 13 bases, with 9 bases of the junction left unmatched. This TCR was recovered from a woman between 18 and 30 years old in good health. The chain combines TRBV12-3 or TRBV12-4 with TRBJ2-3, with 7 bases identical to TRBD1. Sequenced sample: blood. The CDR3, as DNA: TGTGCCAGCAGTCAAGGGACAGACTTCGAGTATTTT. Translation gives CASSQGTDFEYF.